This T cell receptor (beta chain) came from a study of cytomegalovirus exposure and HLA in healthy donors. Whole-study results and caveats: Whilst most TCR sequences proved rare, a subset of public TCRs occurred across many donors. In a later analysis, a genetic analysis reported fewer productive-TCR N-insertions in an Asian-associated ancestry cluster than the cohort average. In a later analysis, CMV-associated beta chains were mostly HLA-associated, it appeared.

Worth noting for this clone: Its antigen is unidentified.

The PCR ran on 60 Vbeta and 13 Jbeta primers. Clones were read by immunoSEQ multiplex PCR, and TCRdb kept only the in-frame ones, dropping some. Of about 190,000 clones in the sample, roughly 77% were seen once. The sequence derives from a woman in her fifties or sixties in good health and CMV-seronegative. The material sequenced was PBMCs.

The DNA for the CDR3 is TGTGCCACAAGGGGAAAAAATGAAAAACTGTTTTTT. The encoded protein is CATRGKNEKLFF. This chain uses TRBV15 with TRBJ1-4, with D possibly being TRBD1 (5 bases). V was clipped by 9 bases and J by 5 bases, with 10 bases between them. Germline V gives CDR1 LNHNV, CDR2 YYDKDF (reference sequence). The CDR3 totals 12 residues.